Below, 25 T cell receptor beta chains from the same sample are listed, as sequenced in a study of cytomegalovirus exposure and HLA in healthy donors listed by TCRdb under 2017. Library generation was performed with the immunoSEQ multiplex PCR assay. TCRdb took over this immuneACCESS table, retaining in-frame rearrangements with V and J assigned. Such tables are incomplete; in checked studies, under half of the missing clones stem from an unresolved V gene, and the remainder is unexplained. The sample yields about 240,000 clones; just under 90% were counted once. The top ten clones comprise 2.6% of the sample. The sequencing sample was made of PBMCs. Receptors were obtained from a man between 18 and 29 years old in good health and CMV-seronegative.

The genes are TRBV4-2 and TRBJ2-7; a possible D gene is TRBD2 (7 bases). This CDR3 comprises 14 residues. Germline V lookup: CDR1 LGHNA, CDR2 YNFKEQ. Trimming shortened V by 3 bases and J by 3 bases, and 12 bases separated the two germline ends. Here the CDR3 DNA reads TGTGCCAGCAGCCAGGGGGGGGGCGGCTACGAGCAGTACTTC. As protein: CASSQGGGGYEQYF.

The chain uses TRBV28 and TRBJ2-1, with 12 bases lining up with TRBD2. V shed 6 bases, J shed 0 bases, and the junction held 6 bases outside the gene matches. This CDR3 has 17 residues. Germline CDR1 is MDHEN and CDR2 is SYDVKM. Here the CDR3 DNA reads TGTGCCAGCAGCCTTGGACTAGCGGGGAGCTCCTACAATGAGCAGTTCTTC. It encodes CASSLGLAGSSYNEQFF.

This clone occurred once. At one end the junction does not follow the germline gene, possibly because of a read error. In nucleotides, the CDR3 is TGCAGTATCATCACTAGCGGGGTCCAACACTTC. Translation gives CSIITSGVQHF. The chain is built from TRBV20-1 and TRBJ2-5, with 10 bases aligning to TRBD2. The CDR3 spans 11 residues. Germline V gene lookup returns CDR1 DFQATT and CDR2 SNEGSKA (reference sequence).

This clone was detected only once. The J gene is TRBJ1-2, the V gene TRBV28; D is perhaps TRBD1 (5 bases). Trimming removed 7 bases from V and 4 bases from J, with 19 bases in between. The CDR3 totals 15 residues. Germline V gene lookup returns CDR1 MDHEN and CDR2 SYDVKM. The CDR3 nucleotides are TGTGCCAGCACCAGGGAGGTCACTACCGGCTATGGCTACACCTTC. It encodes CASTREVTTGYGYTF.

The V call is TRBV6-6, the J call TRBJ2-7, with TRBD2 matching over 7 bases. This CDR3 comprises 13 residues. Germline trimming cut 2 bases from V and 9 bases from J; bases unmatched to any gene: 7. Per germline, CDR1 MNHNY and CDR2 SVGAGI (reference sequence). This chain's CDR3 is CASSYERGSPQYF. In nucleotides, the CDR3 is TGTGCCAGCAGTTACGAGCGCGGGAGTCCGCAGTACTTC.

The count of this clone is one. The chain is built from TRBV4-3 and TRBJ2-1; D gene ambiguous. The length of the CDR3 is 14 residues. Germline V gene lookup returns CDR1 LGHNA and CDR2 YSLEER. Trimming removed 6 bases at V and 0 bases at J, with 9 bases between. Written as DNA, the CDR3 is TGCGCCAGCAGTGTCTTCGTCTCCTACAATGAGCAGTTCTTC. Translating it yields CASSVFVSYNEQFF.

V usage is TRBV27 and J usage is TRBJ2-7; perhaps TRBD2 as D (5 bases). The CDR3 covers 14 residues. V was pared by 8 bases and J by 5 bases, with 19 bases between. Germline CDR1 MNHEY, CDR2 SMNVEV (reference sequence). CDR3 coding DNA: TGTGCCAGCGCCGGCTTGACGCGGGCAAACGAGCAGTACTTC. As protein: CASAGLTRANEQYF.

J is TRBJ1-6 and V is TRBV12-5; D perhaps matches TRBD1 (6 bases). Germline V gene lookup returns CDR1 LGHNT and CDR2 FRNRAP. Trimming removed 7 bases from V and 9 bases from J, with 10 bases in between. The CDR3 sequence is 12 residues long. CDR3: CASARDTSPLHF. The CDR3 bases are TGTGCTAGTGCGAGGGACACTTCACCCCTCCACTTT.

Worth noting for this clone: At one boundary the junction diverges from the germline segment, which might be a read error. J is TRBJ2-1 and V is TRBV7-8; no firm D call. The CDR3 is 13 amino acids. From germline, CDR1 is SGHVS and CDR2 FQNEAQ. As DNA, the CDR3 is TGTGCCGGCAGCCCCTTTATTCACAATGAGCAGTTCTTC. This translates into CAGSPFIHNEQFF.

The rearrangement uses TRBV4-1 and TRBJ1-5, with TRBD1 matching 8 bases. Trimming took 7 bases from V and 6 from J; bases not matched to a gene: 14. The CDR3 runs 16 residues. Germline V gene lookup returns CDR1 MGHRA and CDR2 YSYEKL. CDR3 loop: CASTEAGDRGGQPQHF. DNA for the CDR3: TGCGCCAGCACCGAGGCAGGTGACAGGGGAGGTCAGCCCCAGCATTTT.

The chain links TRBV11-3 to TRBJ2-7; D gene uncertain. Per the germline V gene, CDR1 is SGHNT and CDR2 is YENEEA. This CDR3 region has 14 residues. With 1 base removed from V and 5 bases from J, the gap between germline ends came to 12 bases. The CDR3 sequence is CASSLGPQADEQYF. In nucleotides, the CDR3 is TGTGCCAGCAGCTTAGGGCCCCAGGCAGACGAGCAGTACTTC. Full variable domain (missing parts from reference TRBV11-3 and TRBJ2-7): EAGVVQSPRYKIIEKKQPVAFWCNPISGHNTLYWYLQNLGQGPELLIRYENEEAVDDSQLPKDRFSAERLKGVDSTLKIQPAELGDSAVYLCASSLGPQADEQYFGPGTRLTVT.

The sample holds one count of this clone. The chain has TRBV27 and TRBJ2-3; TRBD2 matches at 9 bases. J lost 0 bases, V lost 4 bases, and 5 bases had no gene match. This CDR3 has 16 amino acids. Germline V CDR1 and CDR2: MNHEY, SMNVEV (reference sequence). The CDR3 loop reads CASSSPLAGSTDTQYF. CDR3 sequence (DNA): TGTGCCAGCAGTTCGCCCCTAGCGGGAAGCACAGATACGCAGTATTTT.

The chain carries TRBV10-2 and TRBJ2-3, with 11 bases fitting TRBD1. Germline values: CDR1 WSHSY, CDR2 SAAADI. The CDR3 is 16 amino acids. The ends lost 2 bases at V and 1 base at J; junction bases unmatched: 2. In DNA, the CDR3 is TGCGCCAGCAGTGAGGCGGACAGGGGGCGCACAGATACGCAGTATTTT. Encoded protein: CASSEADRGRTDTQYF.

The V and J genes are TRBV27 and TRBJ1-2; 11 bases fit TRBD1. The CDR3 runs to 16 residues. With 6 bases clipped from V and 3 bases from J, the junction kept 9 bases outside the gene matches. Per germline, CDR1 MNHEY and CDR2 SMNVEV (reference sequence). DNA of the CDR3: TGTGCCAGCAGGGGAATACCGGGACAGGGGGACTATGGCTACACCTTC. Amino acid sequence: CASRGIPGQGDYGYTF.

CDR3 nucleotide sequence: TGTGCCAGCAGCCAAGGAACCGGACAGGGGGTGTCGACTTTCTTT. Protein product: CASSQGTGQGVSTFF. The chain is built from TRBV4-2 and TRBJ1-1; TRBD1 agrees at 10 bases. The CDR3 loop spans 15 amino acids. Per the germline V gene, CDR1 is LGHNA and CDR2 is YNFKEQ. V dropped 1 base and J dropped 12; count of bases not matched to a gene: 11.

This clone was counted once. J is TRBJ2-1 and V is TRBV9; D is ambiguous. Between the trimmed V and J ends, which lost 7 bases and 0 bases, there was a span of 14 bases. The CDR3 spans 15 residues. From germline, CDR1 is SGDLS and CDR2 YYNGEE. CDR3 sequence reads: CASAPGVGSYNEQFF. The CDR3 DNA sequence: TGTGCCAGCGCCCCCGGAGTTGGCTCCTACAATGAGCAGTTCTTC.

As for this clone: Other DNA sequences within the sample encode an identical CDR3. The chain couples TRBV27 to TRBJ1-4, with D hard to call. Looked up from germline, CDR1 is MNHEY and CDR2 is SMNVEV (reference sequence). The CDR3 contains 13 residues. The V gene lost 4 bases and the J gene lost 2 bases, with 5 bases spanning the gap. The DNA for the CDR3 is TGTGCCAGCAGTTCTACCACTAATGAAAAACTGTTTTTT. This gives the protein CASSSTTNEKLFF. Full variable domain (remainder filled in from reference TRBV27 and TRBJ1-4): EAQVTQNPRYLITVTGKKLTVTCSQNMNHEYMSWYRQDPGLGLRQIYYSMNVEVTDKGDVPEGYKVSRKEKRNFPLILESPSPNQTSLYFCASSSTTNEKLFFGSGTQLSVL.

CDR3 sequence (DNA): TGTGCCAGCAGTCCCAACAGGGATGGGTCCTACGAGCAGTACTTC. As protein: CASSPNRDGSYEQYF. V and J are TRBV6-1 and TRBJ2-7; D possibly corresponds to TRBD1 (6 bases). V was trimmed by 5 bases and J by 1 base, leaving 15 bases between them. This CDR3 region has 15 residues. Germline V gives CDR1 MNHNS, CDR2 SASEGT.

The gene calls are TRBV6-5 and TRBJ2-3, with 10 positions matching TRBD2. Germline V gene sequence: CDR1 MNHEY, CDR2 SVGAGI. The V segment lost 0 bases and the J segment 5 bases; nucleotides outside the gene matches: 5. This CDR3 has 16 residues. The chain's CDR3 is CASSYSPAGGGDTQYF. In DNA, the CDR3 is TGTGCCAGCAGTTACTCACCAGCGGGAGGGGGAGATACGCAGTATTTT.

The V call is TRBV2, the J call TRBJ2-3; D not resolved. The length of the CDR3 is 12 residues. V was cut by 6 bases and J by 9 bases, with 13 bases left in between. Per the germline V gene, CDR1 is SNHLY and CDR2 is FYNNEI. The CDR3 DNA follows: TGTGCCAGCAGGGAGATATCTAACACGCAGTATTTT. Amino acids: CASREISNTQYF.

The rearrangement links TRBV5-1 to TRBJ2-7; TRBD2 matches at 9 bases. Germline V gene data show CDR1 as SGHRS and CDR2 as YFSETQ. Trimming removed 0 bases from V and 6 bases from J; junction bases left unmatched: 7. The CDR3 is 15 amino acids. CDR3 sequence: CASSLGLAGSGEQYF. In DNA form, the CDR3 reads TGCGCCAGCAGCTTGGGGCTAGCGGGATCAGGCGAGCAGTACTTC.

This sequence joins TRBV10-1 and TRBJ2-3, with 12 bases identical to TRBD2. This CDR3 contains 13 residues. With 4 bases clipped from V and 9 bases from J, the junction kept 2 bases outside the gene matches. Germline V gives CDR1 WNHNN, CDR2 SYGVQD (reference sequence). CDR3 DNA: TGCGCCAGCAGTGGGCTAGCGGGGGGGACGCAGTATTTT. As protein: CASSGLAGGTQYF.

The gene calls are TRBV10-3 and TRBJ2-6; D is undetermined. This CDR3 contains 14 residues. Trimming pared 5 bases from V and 0 bases from J, leaving 5 bases between. The germline V gene encodes CDR1 ENHRY and CDR2 SYGVKD. As DNA, the CDR3 is TGTGCCATCAGTTCGGTCTCTGGGGCCAACGTCCTGACTTTC. Encoded protein: CAISSVSGANVLTF.

The chain is built from TRBV5-1 and TRBJ2-7; D perhaps matches TRBD1 (5 bases). Germline V gene data show CDR1 as SGHRS and CDR2 as YFSETQ. The V end lost 4 bases, the J end lost 2 bases, and 13 bases lay between the germline ends. The CDR3 extends over 14 amino acids. CDR3 amino acids: CASSTTEPTYEQYF. CDR3 bases: TGCGCCAGCAGCACGACAGAGCCTACCTACGAGCAGTACTTC.

The CDR3 region is CASSFSGRDTEAFF. For the CDR3, the DNA is TGTGCCAGCAGCTTCTCTGGGCGGGACACTGAAGCTTTCTTT. The V call is TRBV7-3, the J call TRBJ1-1; D unclear. The CDR3 extends over 14 amino acids. Germline values: CDR1 SGHTA, CDR2 FQGTGA. V was cut by 3 bases and J by 3 bases, with 11 bases left in between.